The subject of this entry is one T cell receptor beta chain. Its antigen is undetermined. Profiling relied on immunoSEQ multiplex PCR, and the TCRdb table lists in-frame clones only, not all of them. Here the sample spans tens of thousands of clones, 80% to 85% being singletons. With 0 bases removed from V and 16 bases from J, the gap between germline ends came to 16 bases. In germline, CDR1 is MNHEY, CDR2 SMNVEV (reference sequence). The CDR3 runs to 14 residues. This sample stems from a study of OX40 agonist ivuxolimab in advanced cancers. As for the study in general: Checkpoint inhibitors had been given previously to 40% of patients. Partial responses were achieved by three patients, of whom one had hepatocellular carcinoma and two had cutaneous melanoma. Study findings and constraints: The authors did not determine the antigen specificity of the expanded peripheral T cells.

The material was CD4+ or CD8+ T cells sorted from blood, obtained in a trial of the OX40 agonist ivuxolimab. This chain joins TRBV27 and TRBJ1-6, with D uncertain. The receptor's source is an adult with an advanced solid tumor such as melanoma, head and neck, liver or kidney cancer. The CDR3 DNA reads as TGTGCCAGCAGTTTATCTCCGGGTGGGTCTATTCTCCACTTT. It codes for CASSLSPGGSILHF.